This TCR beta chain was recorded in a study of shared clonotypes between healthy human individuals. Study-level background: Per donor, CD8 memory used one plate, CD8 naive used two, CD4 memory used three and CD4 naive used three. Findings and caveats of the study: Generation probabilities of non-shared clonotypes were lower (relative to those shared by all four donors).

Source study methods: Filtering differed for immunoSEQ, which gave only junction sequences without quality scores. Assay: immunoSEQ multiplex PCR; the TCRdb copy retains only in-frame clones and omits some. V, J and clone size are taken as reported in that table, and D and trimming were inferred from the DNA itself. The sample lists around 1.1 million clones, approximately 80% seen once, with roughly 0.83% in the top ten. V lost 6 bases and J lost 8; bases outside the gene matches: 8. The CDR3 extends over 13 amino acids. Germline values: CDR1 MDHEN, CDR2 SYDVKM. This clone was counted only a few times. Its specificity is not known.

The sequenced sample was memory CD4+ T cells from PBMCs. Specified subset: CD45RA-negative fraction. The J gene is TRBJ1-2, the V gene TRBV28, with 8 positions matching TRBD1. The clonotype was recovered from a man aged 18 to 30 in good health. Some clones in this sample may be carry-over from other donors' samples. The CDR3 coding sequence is TGTGCCAGCAGCCGCCAGGGGGCGCACGGCTACACCTTC. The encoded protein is CASSRQGAHGYTF.